The rows below give T cell receptor beta chains drawn from one sample of a study of identical twins. TCRdb re-analysed the 5' RACE reads in MiXCR, keeping a single row per CDR3 protein. The sample consists of 200,000 to 250,000 distinct CDR3 sequences, under 10% of them appearing once. This sample was shared with a second study, whose subject was yellow fever vaccine responses in identical twins.

The sequencing sample was made of memory (CD45RO+) T cells sorted from blood. The receptors here all came from a woman younger than 30 in good health. CDR3s include the opening cysteine and the closing phenylalanine or tryptophan. A D gene is named only where the DNA matches it firmly. Expanded clones are given a class, and other clones once, few, many or no size at all.

CASSQDGVGLETQYF TGTGCCAGCAGCCAAGACGGGGTAGGGTTGGAGACCCAGTACTTC TRBV7-2 . . TRBJ2-5
CASSGLAGGSDTQYF TGTGCCAGCAGTGGCCTAGCGGGAGGGTCAGATACGCAGTATTTT TRBV6-1 many TRBD2 TRBJ2-3
CASSQGTSGGLPQHF TGTGCCAGCAGCCAAGGAACCTCAGGGGGACTACCCCAGCATTTT TRBV3-1 many TRBD1 TRBJ1-5
CASTQREGNEQFF TGTGCCAGCACCCAGCGGGAAGGCAATGAGCAGTTCTTC TRBV12-3/TRBV12-4 many TRBD2 TRBJ2-1
CAISGRGFSTDTQYF TGTGCCATCAGTGGTCGGGGATTTAGCACAGATACGCAGTATTTT TRBV10-3 many . TRBJ2-3
CASSQGLAGGEQYF TGTGCCAGCAGCCAGGGACTAGCGGGAGGTGAGCAGTACTTC TRBV11-3 few TRBD2 TRBJ2-7
CAISESNQGGTYEQYF TGTGCCATCAGTGAGTCGAATCAGGGGGGGACCTACGAGCAGTACTTC TRBV10-3 many . TRBJ2-7
CSVRWWETGSTDTQYF TGCAGCGTCCGTTGGTGGGAAACAGGTAGCACAGATACGCAGTATTTT TRBV29-1 many . TRBJ2-3
CSAREYQGTGELFF TGCAGTGCTAGAGAGTACCAAGGGACCGGGGAGCTGTTTTTT TRBV20-1 few . TRBJ2-2
CSATNHLTDTQYF TGCAGTGCTACAAACCACCTAACAGATACGCAGTATTTT TRBV20-1 many . TRBJ2-3
CATSDLGGREGNIQYF TGTGCCACCAGTGATTTGGGGGGCAGGGAAGGAAACATTCAGTACTTC TRBV24-1 many . TRBJ2-4
CASSLYRATRGTGELFF TGCGCCAGCAGCTTATACCGGGCTACGAGGGGCACCGGGGAGCTGTTTTTT TRBV5-1 . . TRBJ2-2
CASSPGQNSPLHF TGTGCCAGCTCACCGGGCCAAAATTCACCCCTCCACTTT TRBV18 few . TRBJ1-6
CASSFWRGPDNEQFF TGCGCCAGCAGCTTCTGGCGGGGCCCTGACAATGAGCAGTTCTTC TRBV5-1 many . TRBJ2-1
CASSEREFADTQYF TGTGCCAGCAGTGAACGGGAGTTCGCAGATACGCAGTATTTT TRBV2 few . TRBJ2-3
CASSLDAFRTQHTGELFF TGCGCCAGCAGCTTGGATGCCTTTCGGACACAACACACCGGGGAGCTGTTTTTT TRBV5-1 many . TRBJ2-2
CASSQKGTSREQYF TGTGCCAGCAGCCAGAAAGGGACTAGCCGCGAGCAGTACTTC TRBV3-1 few TRBD2 TRBJ2-7
CASSSPTGGVYEQYF TGTGCCAGCAGTTCCCCGACAGGTGGAGTCTACGAGCAGTACTTC TRBV28 . . TRBJ2-7
CASGPGLASNEQFF TGTGCTAGTGGACCAGGACTAGCGTCCAATGAGCAGTTCTTC TRBV12-5 many TRBD2 TRBJ2-1
CSLGGGAQPQHF TGCAGCCTGGGAGGGGGTGCTCAGCCCCAGCATTTT TRBV20-1 few . TRBJ1-5
CASSGRILAGSSYNEQFF TGTGCCAGCAGCGGGCGGATCCTAGCGGGAAGCTCCTACAATGAGCAGTTCTTC TRBV6-1 . TRBD2 TRBJ2-1
CASSSDASTDTQYF TGTGCCAGCAGCTCAGATGCTAGCACAGATACGCAGTATTTT TRBV7-3 few . TRBJ2-3
CSVHGGGPGMETQYF TGCAGCGTCCATGGGGGCGGGCCCGGCATGGAGACCCAGTACTTC TRBV29-1 many . TRBJ2-5
CASSLRGVSAQYF TGTGCCAGCAGTTTAAGGGGGGTGTCGGCCCAGTACTTC TRBV12-3/TRBV12-4 many . TRBJ2-5
CASSERQGRQPQHF TGTGCCAGCAGTGAACGGCAGGGTCGTCAGCCCCAGCATTTT TRBV2 many . TRBJ1-5
CASTTNRKLFEETQYF TGTGCCAGCACCACAAACAGGAAATTATTCGAGGAGACCCAGTACTTC TRBV28 few . TRBJ2-5
CASRSGISYNEQFF TGCGCCAGCAGATCAGGAATCAGCTACAATGAGCAGTTCTTC TRBV5-1 . . TRBJ2-1
CASSQALTGTNEKLFF TGCGCCAGCAGCCAAGCCCTGACAGGAACAAATGAAAAACTGTTTTTT TRBV4-3 many . TRBJ1-4
CAISDPGLFNEQFF TGTGCCATCAGTGATCCGGGACTTTTTAATGAGCAGTTCTTC TRBV10-3 . . TRBJ2-1
CAIAAGEGQPQHF TGTGCCATCGCGGCAGGGGAGGGTCAGCCCCAGCATTTT TRBV10-3 many . TRBJ1-5
CASSSQDRGSLYF TGTGCCAGCAGCTCTCAGGACAGGGGAAGTTTATACTTC TRBV13 . TRBD1 TRBJ2-7
CASSFGTRWQYF TGTGCCAGCAGCTTTGGGACTAGGTGGCAGTACTTC TRBV7-2 . TRBD2 TRBJ2-7
CAARISGANVLTF TGTGCCGCAAGAATCTCTGGGGCCAACGTCCTGACTTTC TRBV28 many . TRBJ2-6
CASSFGSSLKDEQFF TGTGCCAGCAGCTTCGGCAGCTCACTTAAGGATGAGCAGTTCTTC TRBV7-2 many . TRBJ2-1
CASSQGTSGGVSGTQYF TGTGCCAGCAGCCAAGGGACTAGCGGGGGGGTGTCAGGGACCCAGTACTTC TRBV4-2 . TRBD2 TRBJ2-5
CSARETGGGTDTQYF TGCAGTGCTAGAGAGACAGGGGGTGGCACAGATACGCAGTATTTT TRBV20-1 few TRBD1 TRBJ2-3
CASSFSGVEAFF TGCGCCAGCAGCTTTAGCGGAGTTGAAGCTTTCTTT TRBV5-1 once . TRBJ1-1
CASSTTRRTGELFF TGTGCCAGCAGTACTACCCGACGGACCGGGGAGCTGTTTTTT TRBV27 . . TRBJ2-2
CASSVAGGLAGELFF TGTGCCAGCAGTGTTGCGGGAGGGTTGGCCGGGGAGCTGTTTTTT TRBV2 few TRBD2 TRBJ2-2
CASSLWQGASPRRGDTQYF TGTGCCAGCAGCTTATGGCAGGGGGCGAGCCCTAGGAGGGGGGATACGCAGTATTTT TRBV11-1 few TRBD1 TRBJ2-3
CSARDILLHDEQFF TGCAGTGCTAGAGATATACTACTACACGATGAGCAGTTCTTC TRBV20-1 . . TRBJ2-1